This T cell receptor (beta chain) was recorded in a study of technical replicates of blood from several donors. Germline V CDR1 and CDR2: MDHEN, SYDVKM. V trimming: 4 bases; J trimming: 2 bases; junction bases outside the gene matches: 15. This CDR3 spans 19 amino acids. The protocol was immunoSEQ multiplex PCR, while the TCRdb copy is restricted to in-frame clones and leaves out a portion. The data hold around 100,000 clones, with over 85% observed a single time. Sequenced sample: T cells isolated from PBMCs. The chain recombines TRBV28 with TRBJ2-1; 9 bases align to TRBD2. The TCR was taken from a human donor in good health. In DNA, the CDR3 is TGTGCCAGCAGTTCCATAGGGATTAGCGGGAGAGGAACCTACAATGAGCAGTTCTTC. Protein: CASSSIGISGRGTYNEQFF.